The T cell receptor (beta chain) under discussion was sequenced for a study of T cells of healthy individuals. TCRdb re-analysed the 5' RACE reads in MiXCR, keeping a single row per CDR3 protein. Of around 80,000 distinct CDR3 sequences listed, around 5.1% were seen once; the top ten hold about 7.5%. This clonotype was seen at least ten times. Between the trimmed V and J ends, which lost 6 bases and 4 bases, there was a span of 16 bases. CDR3 length equals 14 residues. From germline, CDR1 is DFQATT and CDR2 SNEGSKA (reference sequence). This clonotype originated in a female donor in good health. The chain joins TRBV20-1 to TRBJ1-5, with D possibly being TRBD1 (5 bases). The CDR3: CSAGAGIMNQPQHF. CDR3 nucleotide sequence: TGCAGTGCCGGGGCAGGGATCATGAATCAGCCCCAGCATTTT.